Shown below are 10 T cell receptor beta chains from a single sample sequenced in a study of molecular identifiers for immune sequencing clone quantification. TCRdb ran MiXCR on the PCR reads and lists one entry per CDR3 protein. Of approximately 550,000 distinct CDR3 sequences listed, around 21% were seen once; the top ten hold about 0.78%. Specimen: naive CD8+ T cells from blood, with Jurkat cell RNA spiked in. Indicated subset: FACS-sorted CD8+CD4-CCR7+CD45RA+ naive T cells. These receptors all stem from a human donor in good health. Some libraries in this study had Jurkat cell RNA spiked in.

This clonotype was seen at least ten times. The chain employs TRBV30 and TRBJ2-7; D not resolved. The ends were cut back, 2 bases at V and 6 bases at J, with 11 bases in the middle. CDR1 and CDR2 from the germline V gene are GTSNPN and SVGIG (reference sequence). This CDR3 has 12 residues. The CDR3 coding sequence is TGTGCCTGGAGTCTCGGCGGTAGCGAGCAGTACTTC. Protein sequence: CAWSLGGSEQYF.

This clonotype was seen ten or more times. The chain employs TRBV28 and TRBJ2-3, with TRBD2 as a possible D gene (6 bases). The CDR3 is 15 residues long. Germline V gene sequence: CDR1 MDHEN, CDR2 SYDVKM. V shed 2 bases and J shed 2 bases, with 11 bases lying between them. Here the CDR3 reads CASSLVAADTDTQYF. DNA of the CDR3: TGTGCCAGCAGTTTAGTAGCGGCAGACACAGATACGCAGTATTTT.

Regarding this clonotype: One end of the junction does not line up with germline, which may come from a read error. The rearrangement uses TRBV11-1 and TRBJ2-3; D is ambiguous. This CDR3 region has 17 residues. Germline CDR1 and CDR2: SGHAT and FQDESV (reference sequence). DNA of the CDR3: TGTGCCAGCAGCTTAGCTTTTGGCGGACCAAGCACAGATGCGCAGTATTTT. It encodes CASSLAFGGPSTDAQYF.

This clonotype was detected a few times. DNA for the CDR3: TGTGCCAGCAGCTTGATCGGGGGGGGCGGCTGGGAGACCCAGTACTTC. Protein sequence: CASSLIGGGGWETQYF. This sequence joins TRBV5-4 and TRBJ2-5, with 8 nucleotides matching TRBD2. Germline CDR1 and CDR2: SGHNT and YYREEE (reference sequence). Trimming removed 1 base from V and 5 bases from J; junction bases left unmatched: 10. The CDR3 is 16 amino acids.

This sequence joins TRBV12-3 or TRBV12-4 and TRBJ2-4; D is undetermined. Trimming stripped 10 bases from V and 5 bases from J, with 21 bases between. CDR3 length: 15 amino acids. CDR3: CANTNGEAFQNIQYF. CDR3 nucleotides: TGTGCCAACACCAACGGTGAAGCCTTCCAAAACATTCAGTACTTC.

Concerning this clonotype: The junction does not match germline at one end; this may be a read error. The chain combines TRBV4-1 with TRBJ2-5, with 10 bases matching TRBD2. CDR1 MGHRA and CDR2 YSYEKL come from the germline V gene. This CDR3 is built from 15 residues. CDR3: CASSHSGGAIETQCF. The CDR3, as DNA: TGCGCCAGCAGCCACAGCGGGGGGGCCATTGAGACCCAGTGCTTC.

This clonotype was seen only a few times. CDR3 nucleotide sequence: TGTGCCAGCAGCCAAGATAGGGGCACTAGCTTCGAGCAGTTCTTC. This translates into CASSQDRGTSFEQFF. V is TRBV14 and J is TRBJ2-1, with D maybe TRBD2 (6 bases). The CDR3 covers 15 residues. V was clipped by 0 bases and J by 10 bases, with 16 bases between them. Germline V gives CDR1 SGHDN, CDR2 FVKESK.

The DNA of the CDR3 is TGTGCCAGCAGTCAACAGTTGGAGAGCTCCTACGAGCAGTACTTC. Its translation is CASSQQLESSYEQYF. The genes are TRBV7-9 and TRBJ2-7; D is unclear. V shed 6 bases and J shed 0 bases, with 15 bases lying between them. The CDR3 runs to 15 residues. The germline V gene encodes CDR1 SEHNR and CDR2 FQNEAQ (reference sequence). Drawing the rest from reference TRBV7-9 and TRBJ2-7, the complete variable domain is DTGVSQNPRHKITKRGQNVTFRCDPISEHNRLYWYRQTLGQGPEFLTYFQNEAQLEKSRLLSDRFSAERPKGSFSTLEIQRTEQGDSAMYLCASSQQLESSYEQYFGPGTRLTVT.

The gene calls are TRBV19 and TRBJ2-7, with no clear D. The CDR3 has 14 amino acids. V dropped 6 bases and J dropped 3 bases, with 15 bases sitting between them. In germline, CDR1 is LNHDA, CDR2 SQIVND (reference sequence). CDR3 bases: TGTGCCAGTAGCCCGCGCCAACACAGCTACGAGCAGTACTTC. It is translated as CASSPRQHSYEQYF.

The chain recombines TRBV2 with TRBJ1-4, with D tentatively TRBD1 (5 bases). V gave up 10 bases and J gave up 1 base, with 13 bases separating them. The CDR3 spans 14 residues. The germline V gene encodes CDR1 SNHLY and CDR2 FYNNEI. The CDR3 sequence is CATRGELTNEKLFF. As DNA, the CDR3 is TGTGCCACCCGGGGCGAACTAACTAATGAAAAACTGTTTTTT.